The rows below give T cell receptor beta chains drawn from one sample of a study of neurological immune-mediated disorders. TCRdb re-called the 5' RACE reads with MiXCR, one entry per CDR3 protein. The top ten hold roughly 10% of the sample, which has over 70,000 distinct CDR3 sequences, about 10% seen once. Sequenced: PBMCs. These receptors were collected from a man aged 25-45 years in good health. The CDR3 runs from the conserved cysteine through the conserved F or W. The D gene is left open where the match is weak. The listing skips clone size in some rows; elsewhere it reads once, few, many or a size class.

NA,TRBV20-1,TRBJ2-7,many,TGCAGTGCTAGAGATGGGGGGCGGGATTCCTACGAGCAGTACTTC,CSARDGGRDSYEQYF
TRBD1,TRBV6-5,TRBJ2-7,NA,TGTGCCAGCAGTTGGGGACAGGGGGGCGAGCAGTACTTC,CASSWGQGGEQYF
NA,TRBV10-3,TRBJ2-7,few,TGTGCCATCAGTGACCTAGTTGTATATTCCTCCTACGAGCAGTACTTC,CAISDLVVYSSYEQYF
TRBD2,TRBV12-3/TRBV12-4,TRBJ2-2,few,TGTGCCAGCAGACTCGTCGGGACTACCTCGAACACCGGGGAGCTGTTTTTT,CASRLVGTTSNTGELFF
NA,TRBV18,TRBJ1-5,NA,TGTGCCAGCTCACCGGCAGGCGGGGGCAATCAGCCCCAGCATTTT,CASSPAGGGNQPQHF
TRBD1,TRBV7-8,TRBJ2-7,NA,TGTGCCAGCAGCAGGGACAGGTCCAACGAGCAGTACTTC,CASSRDRSNEQYF
NA,TRBV28,TRBJ2-1,many,TGTGCCAGCAGTTTCCCCCGGGACACCTACAATGAGCAGTTCTTC,CASSFPRDTYNEQFF
TRBD2,TRBV6-4,TRBJ2-1,many,TGTGCCAGCAGTGACGGGACTAACAATGAGCAGTTCTTC,CASSDGTNNEQFF
TRBD1,TRBV5-5,TRBJ2-7,many,TGTGCCAGCACCTTCGGACAGGGCTACGAGCAGTACTTC,CASTFGQGYEQYF
NA,TRBV14,TRBJ2-1,many,TGTGCCAGCAGCCAACTTGCATTCTCCTACAATGAGCAGTTCTTC,CASSQLAFSYNEQFF
TRBD1,TRBV7-2,TRBJ2-5,many,TGTGCCAGCAGCCAGGGGGCTTCGGAGACCCAGTACTTC,CASSQGASETQYF
NA,TRBV28,TRBJ2-7,many,TGTGCCAGCAGTCAAGACAGGTCGGAGTACTTC,CASSQDRSEYF
TRBD2,TRBV25-1,TRBJ2-1,many,TGTGCCAGCAGTGATAATACGGGGGGGAGGGATGAGCAGTTCTTC,CASSDNTGGRDEQFF
NA,TRBV29-1,TRBJ1-4,many,TGCAGCGTTGGAGGCACGGCTAATGAAAAACTGTTTTTT,CSVGGTANEKLFF
NA,TRBV2,TRBJ1-1,many,TGTGCCAGCAGTCGTAGTGGGGTCCCTGAAGCTTTCTTT,CASSRSGVPEAFF
TRBD2,TRBV5-6,TRBJ2-1,many,TGTGCCAGCAGCTTGCGCGGGAGCTACAATGAGCAGTTCTTC,CASSLRGSYNEQFF
TRBD2,TRBV5-5,TRBJ2-7,NA,TGTGCCAGCAGCCCCCGGGGGGGACCTTACGAGCAGTACTTC,CASSPRGGPYEQYF
TRBD2,TRBV20-1,TRBJ2-7,many,TGCAGTGCTACAACCCTAGGGACTAGCGGGAGGGGAAGCTCCTACGAGCAGTACTTC,CSATTLGTSGRGSSYEQYF
NA,TRBV7-3,TRBJ2-5,many,TGTGCCAGCAGCAGGGGGTTAGAAGAGACCCAGTACTTC,CASSRGLEETQYF
TRBD1,TRBV25-1,TRBJ1-6,many,TGTGCCAGCAGTACAGGGGCGAATTCACCCCTCCACTTT,CASSTGANSPLHF
TRBD1,TRBV6-6,TRBJ2-7,NA,TGTGCCAGCGGCCGGGACAGGGAATACGAGCAGTACTTC,CASGRDREYEQYF
NA,TRBV18,TRBJ2-3,NA,TGTGCCAGCTCACCACAGAGGAAAACTCGAAGCACAGATACGCAGTATTTT,CASSPQRKTRSTDTQYF
TRBD2,TRBV5-1,TRBJ2-5,many,TGCGCCAGCAGCTTGCCTAGCGGGAGTCGGGAGACCCAGTACTTC,CASSLPSGSRETQYF
NA,TRBV6-6,TRBJ1-1,many,TGTGCCAGCAGGCCTCAGGGTGGGAGTGAAGCTTTCTTT,CASRPQGGSEAFF
NA,TRBV28,TRBJ2-3,many,TGTGCCAGCAGTTTATCCAGTAAAGTTACGCAGTATTTT,CASSLSSKVTQYF
TRBD1,TRBV6-5,TRBJ2-6,once,TGTGCCAGCAGCCCTGGACAGGCTGGGGCCAACGTCCCGGCTTTC,CASSPGQAGANVPAF
NA,TRBV5-1,TRBJ2-7,many,TGCGCCAGCAGAAGGACAGAGGCCTCCTACGAGCAGTACTTC,CASRRTEASYEQYF
NA,TRBV10-3,TRBJ2-3,many,TGTGCACACGCCGGGAGCACAGATACGCAGTATTTT,CAHAGSTDTQYF
NA,TRBV10-1,TRBJ2-1,few,TGCGCCAGCAGTGAGTCTTGGCAGCCCGAGCAGTTCTTC,CASSESWQPEQFF
TRBD2,TRBV30,TRBJ2-5,many,TGTGCCTGGAGTGTCGGGGGGGCCCCGGAGACCCAGTACTTC,CAWSVGGAPETQYF
TRBD2,TRBV11-2,TRBJ2-7,few,TGTGCCAGCAGCTTAGAAAGACTAGCGGGAGGGCCAGGCTACGAGCAGTACTTC,CASSLERLAGGPGYEQYF
TRBD1,TRBV20-1,TRBJ1-1,many,TGCAGTGCTAAGAACCCGACAGGGGGCCCTCGTACTGAAGCTTTCTTT,CSAKNPTGGPRTEAFF
NA,TRBV2,TRBJ2-1,NA,TGTGCCAGCAGTGAATCTGAAGATGAGCAGTTCTTC,CASSESEDEQFF
NA,TRBV6-6,TRBJ1-1,many,TGTGCCAGCAGCTTGACCGGGCAAGAAGCTGCTTTCTTT,CASSLTGQEAAFF
TRBD1,TRBV20-1,TRBJ1-2,many,TGCAGTGCTAGAGATAGAAGACAGGGGGACTATGGCTACACCTTC,CSARDRRQGDYGYTF
TRBD1,TRBV15,TRBJ1-3,many,TGTGCCACCAGCAGAGGCGGCGGGACAGGGGCCAACACCATATATTTT,CATSRGGGTGANTIYF
TRBD1,TRBV12-3/TRBV12-4,TRBJ2-6,many,TGTGCCAGCAGGCAGGGGGCGGATGGGGCCAACGTCCTGACTTTC,CASRQGADGANVLTF
NA,TRBV20-1,TRBJ2-2,many,TGCAGTGCTATCGGTTTATACACCGGGGAGCTGTTTTTT,CSAIGLYTGELFF
NA,TRBV20-1,TRBJ1-6,many,TGCAGTGCTAGAGAACAGGGATTCGTCTCCTCACCCCTCCACTTT,CSAREQGFVSSPLHF
NA,TRBV7-3,TRBJ2-6,many,TGTGCCAGCAGCTCCCAGCACTCTGGGGCCAACGTCCTGACTTTC,CASSSQHSGANVLTF
NA,TRBV11-2,TRBJ2-6,many,TGTGCCAGCAGCTCTGGGGCCAACGTCCTGACTTTC,CASSSGANVLTF
NA,TRBV5-1,TRBJ2-5,many,TGCGCCAGCAGCTTGACTGAAGAGACCCAGTACTTC,CASSLTEETQYF
NA,TRBV7-3,TRBJ2-3,many,TGTGCCAGCAGCTTAGGGCTTCCCAACACAGATACGCAGTATTTT,CASSLGLPNTDTQYF
NA,TRBV4-2,TRBJ2-7,many,TGTGCCAGCAGCCACCCACAGGCCCCCCCGGTATTC,CASSHPQAPPVF
NA,TRBV5-1,TRBJ2-5,once,TGCGCCAGCAGCTTGGGTGCAACTCAAGAGACCCAGTACTTC,CASSLGATQETQYF